This TCR beta chain was recovered during a study of OX40 agonist ivuxolimab in advanced cancers. Study context: The patients received ivuxolimab by intravenous route every 2 weeks at 0.01 to 10 mg/kg. Prior anti-PD-1, anti-PD-L1 or anti-CTLA-4 therapy was allowed; 35% to 40% had some. Patients in dose escalation had liver, melanoma, kidney or head and neck cancers. Study results and caveats: Individuals who were partial responders at 0.1-3.0 mg/kg had clonal expansion that ranked among the lowest.

This clone was recorded a few times. As yet, its antigen is unknown. The repertoire was sequenced with immunoSEQ multiplex PCR; TCRdb's copy has only in-frame clones and lacks some. This sample has tens of thousands of clones, with around 79% found just once. The CDR3 is 10 amino acids. Germline lookup yields CDR1 MNHEY and CDR2 SMNVEV (reference sequence). Trimming cost V 3 bases and J 7 bases, with 4 bases left between them. The rearrangement links TRBV27 to TRBJ2-7; the D is unclear. This TCR was sampled from an adult with an advanced solid tumor such as melanoma, head and neck, liver or kidney cancer. This sample comprised CD4+ or CD8+ T cells sorted from blood, obtained in a trial of the OX40 agonist ivuxolimab. The CDR3 region is CASSFDEQYF. The CDR3 DNA reads as TGTGCCAGCAGTTTTGATGAGCAGTACTTC.